This T cell receptor (beta chain) comes out of a study of tissue T cells after allogeneic stem cell transplantation. The CDR3 loop spans 14 amino acids. Germline V gene data show CDR1 as KGHPV and CDR2 as FQNQEV (reference sequence). Unmatched junction bases numbered 3, after V lost 2 bases and J lost 3 bases. Points on this clone: Gene and germline names: mouse. The CDR3 extends 1 residue past the end of the read, so its final part is completed from the germline J gene.

Sequencing was performed with immunoSEQ multiplex PCR; in TCRdb, only in-frame clones are kept and a portion is missing. In the table there are 1,500 to 2,000 clones, approximately 46% of which are singletons. Specified time point: mouse harvest day 14 after allogeneic transplant. The graft held 10^6 splenic CD5+ T cells and 10^7 T-cell-depleted bone marrow cells. The source is a female BALB/c mouse given C57BL/6 T cells with graft-versus-host disease after an allogeneic hematopoietic cell transplant. This rearrangement joins TRBV26 to TRBJ2-7, with 8 bases aligning to TRBD2. Sequenced sample: lymph node tissue. CDR3 DNA, as far as it was read: TGTGCCAGCAGTCTGGGGGGGGGCAACTATGAACAGTAC. Amino acid sequence: CASSLGGGNYEQY. Given in full, the CDR3 is CASSLGGGNYEQYF.